Each of the 21 T cell receptor beta chains below was sequenced from the same sample in a study of blood T cell repertoires in COVID-19. Data came from immunoSEQ multiplex PCR; TCRdb stores just in-frame clones and leaves some out. The profile shows a few hundred thousand clones, 85% to 90% of them singletons. The material sequenced was peripheral blood. The receptors were sampled from a man in his sixties who had recovered from COVID-19.

The V call is TRBV7-2, the J call TRBJ2-1; perhaps TRBD2 as D (6 bases). The CDR3 has 16 amino acids. Germline CDR1 is SGHTA and CDR2 is FQGNSA. Trimming shortened V by 3 bases and J by 3 bases, and 15 bases separated the two germline ends. The DNA of the CDR3 is TGTGCCAGCAGCTTCCTGCCCGGGACTGGCTACAATGAGCAGTTCTTC. It codes for CASSFLPGTGYNEQFF.

The rearrangement joins TRBV5-6 to TRBJ2-3; D is perhaps TRBD2 (7 bases). CDR1 and CDR2 (germline): SGHDT, YYEEEE. This CDR3 has 17 amino acids. The germline V and J ends were trimmed by 4 bases and 2 bases, with 20 bases remaining between them. The CDR3 coding sequence is TGTGCCAGCAGCCTAATGGGTCGGGCGGGGGCCACAGATACGCAGTATTTT. It specifies CASSLMGRAGATDTQYF.

The chain joins TRBV5-1 to TRBJ2-7; no clear D. From germline, CDR1 is SGHRS and CDR2 YFSETQ. The CDR3 is 13 residues long. The V and J ends lost 0 bases and 1 base respectively, with 5 bases between them. The CDR3 sequence: CASSLAVSYEQYF. The CDR3 DNA is TGCGCCAGCAGCTTGGCGGTGTCCTACGAGCAGTACTTC. Full variable domain (outside the CDR3, taken from reference TRBV5-1 and TRBJ2-7): KAGVTQTPRYLIKTRGQQVTLSCSPISGHRSVSWYQQTPGQGLQFLFEYFSETQRNKGNFPGRFSGRQFSNSRSEMNVSTLELGDSALYLCASSLAVSYEQYFGPGTRLTVT.

CDR3 sequence: CASGTGGWYEQYF. The CDR3 nucleotides read TGTGCCAGCGGGACAGGGGGGTGGTACGAGCAGTACTTC. The rearrangement joins TRBV5-5 to TRBJ2-7; 11 bases line up with TRBD1. This CDR3 has 13 amino acids. Germline loops: CDR1 SGHKS, CDR2 YYEKEE (reference sequence). The V gene end was trimmed by 7 bases and the J gene end by 4 bases; junction bases not matched to a gene: 4.

This sequence joins TRBV7-2 and TRBJ2-5, with 7 bases identical to TRBD2. Trimming at V came to 6 bases and at J to 6 bases, leaving 10 bases not matched to a gene. The CDR3 runs to 14 residues. Germline assignment: CDR1 SGHTA and CDR2 FQGNSA. The CDR3 here is CASRGSGVAQTQYF. The CDR3 nucleotides read TGTGCCAGCAGAGGCAGCGGGGTGGCCCAGACCCAGTACTTC.

V gene TRBV7-2 combines with J gene TRBJ2-5; TRBD1 agrees at 9 bases. The CDR3 length is 18 residues. Looked up from germline, CDR1 is SGHTA and CDR2 is FQGNSA. V lost 1 base, J lost 6 bases, and 15 bases stayed unmatched. In DNA form, the CDR3 reads TGTGCCAGCAGCTTAGAATCGCGTGGACAGGGGATTAGCAAGACCCAGTACTTC. This gives the protein CASSLESRGQGISKTQYF. The full variable domain, in which reference TRBV7-2 and TRBJ2-5 provide the parts outside the CDR3, is GAGVSQSPSNKVTEKGKDVELRCDPISGHTALYWYRQSLGQGLEFLIYFQGNSAPDKSGLPSDRFSAERTGGSVSTLTIQRTQQEDSAVYLCASSLESRGQGISKTQYFGPGTRLLVL.

V gene TRBV6-6 combines with J gene TRBJ2-7, with D possibly TRBD2 on 6 matching bases. V lost 5 bases and J lost 3, with 17 bases in between. Germline V gene data show CDR1 as MNHNY and CDR2 as SVGAGI (reference sequence). The length of the CDR3 is 15 residues. The CDR3 here is CASSTGASARYEQYF. The CDR3 region has the DNA TGTGCCAGCAGTACCGGGGCTAGCGCACGCTACGAGCAGTACTTC.

V usage is TRBV6-6 and J usage is TRBJ2-7; 9 bases map to TRBD1. From germline, CDR1 is MNHNY and CDR2 SVGAGI (reference sequence). The length of the CDR3 is 15 residues. Trimming at V came to 8 bases and at J to 3 bases, leaving 11 bases not matched to a gene. The DNA of the CDR3 is TGTGCCAGCCAGTACAACTCGGGACAGGGCTACGAGCAGTACTTC. Protein sequence: CASQYNSGQGYEQYF.

V and J are TRBV11-1 and TRBJ1-6; D is unclear. The CDR3 contains 14 residues. Germline V lookup: CDR1 SGHAT, CDR2 FQDESV (reference sequence). The germline V and J ends were trimmed by 1 base and 10 bases, with 11 bases remaining between them. The DNA of the CDR3 is TGTGCCAGCAGCTTAGTCGGGGTGCGGTCACCCCTCCACTTT. Protein: CASSLVGVRSPLHF.

The V call is TRBV6-6, the J call TRBJ2-5, with D perhaps TRBD2 (7 bases). Germline CDR1 and CDR2: MNHNY and SVGAGI (reference sequence). V was cut by 7 bases and J by 4 bases, with 13 bases left in between. The CDR3 sequence is 13 residues long. CDR3 coding DNA: TGTGCCAGCAAAGTGGGGGGGCGAGAGACCCAGTACTTC. Its protein is CASKVGGRETQYF.

The genes are TRBV7-2 and TRBJ2-7, with a tentative D call TRBD1 (8 bases). Trimming removed 3 bases from V and 1 base from J, with 19 bases in between. The CDR3 spans 17 residues. Looked up from germline, CDR1 is SGHTA and CDR2 is FQGNSA. Here the CDR3 reads CASSFSRTGTISYEQYF. DNA for the CDR3: TGTGCCAGCAGCTTTTCCAGGACAGGGACTATTTCCTACGAGCAGTACTTC.

V usage is TRBV25-1 and J usage is TRBJ1-2, with D uncertain. This CDR3 has 12 residues. V was cut by 6 bases and J by 4 bases, with 9 bases left in between. Germline V gene data show CDR1 as MGHDK and CDR2 as SYGVNS. The CDR3 here is CASRVTPYGYTF. CDR3 coding DNA: TGTGCCAGCAGGGTGACACCCTATGGCTACACCTTC.

This clone was counted a single time. The rearrangement joins TRBV5-5 to TRBJ1-3; perhaps TRBD1 as D (5 bases). Trimming cost V 1 base and J 0 bases, with 11 bases left between them. CDR1 SGHKS and CDR2 YYEKEE come from the germline V gene (reference sequence). The CDR3 is 16 residues long. CDR3 bases: TGTGCCAGCAGCTTGATCGCCCAGGGCTCTGGAAACACCATATATTTT. Residues: CASSLIAQGSGNTIYF.

This clone was seen just once. The chain has TRBV7-6 and TRBJ2-3; D is perhaps TRBD2 (5 bases). This CDR3 has 14 residues. Per germline, CDR1 SGHVS and CDR2 FNYEAQ. Trimming removed 5 bases from V and 5 bases from J, with 14 bases in between. The CDR3 loop is CASSPLAAGDTQYF. Written as DNA, the CDR3 is TGTGCCAGCAGCCCCCTGGCTGCGGGAGATACGCAGTATTTT.

The rearrangement joins TRBV28 to TRBJ2-7, with D possibly being TRBD1 (6 bases). Germline CDR1 and CDR2: MDHEN and SYDVKM. V lost 1 base, J lost 5 bases, and 12 bases lay in between. The CDR3 extends over 14 amino acids. CDR3 loop: CASSLSTGPNEQYF. For the CDR3, the DNA is TGTGCCAGCAGTTTATCGACAGGCCCCAACGAGCAGTACTTC.

The DNA for the CDR3 is TGTGCCAGCAGCTTTAGTCCGGGACTAGTCCAAGAGACCCAGTACTTC. This encodes CASSFSPGLVQETQYF. The chain couples TRBV5-5 to TRBJ2-5, with 8 bases fitting TRBD2. The germline gives CDR1 SGHKS, CDR2 YYEKEE (reference sequence). V shed 2 bases and J 1 base; nucleotides not matched to a gene: 7. The CDR3 runs 16 residues.

Only a few counts were recorded for this clone. The chain uses TRBV7-8 and TRBJ1-2; tentative D call: TRBD1 (6 bases). Trimming took 4 bases from V and 4 from J, leaving 16 bases between them. The length of the CDR3 is 15 residues. Per the germline V gene, CDR1 is SGHVS and CDR2 is FQNEAQ. CDR3 residues: CASSSSGQSFYGYTF. The CDR3 coding sequence is TGTGCCAGCAGCTCGTCGGGACAATCCTTCTATGGCTACACCTTC.

The chain uses TRBV5-5 and TRBJ2-3; TRBD2 matches 8 bases. After removal of 4 bases from V and 3 bases from J, the junction contained 10 bases not matched to a gene. This CDR3 contains 16 residues. Germline assignment: CDR1 SGHKS and CDR2 YYEKEE (reference sequence). The DNA of the CDR3 is TGTGCCAGCAGCCCCTCACCGGGGGGGCATACAGATACGCAGTATTTT. Encoded protein: CASSPSPGGHTDTQYF. Full variable domain (remainder filled in from reference TRBV5-5 and TRBJ2-3): DAGVTQSPTHLIKTRGQQVTLRCSPISGHKSVSWYQQVLGQGPQFIFQYYEKEERGRGNFPDRFSARQFPNYSSELNVNALLLGDSALYLCASSPSPGGHTDTQYFGPGTRLTVL.

This clone appeared once. The genes are TRBV11-1 and TRBJ2-3, with 13 positions matching TRBD2. Germline lookup yields CDR1 SGHAT and CDR2 FQDESV (reference sequence). The V and J ends lost 5 bases and 2 bases, in that order; junction bases with no gene match: 4. The CDR3 extends over 16 amino acids. CDR3 in amino acids: CASSPGTSGDTDTQYF. The CDR3, as DNA: TGTGCCAGCAGCCCGGGGACTAGCGGGGACACAGATACGCAGTATTTT.

The chain uses TRBV18 and TRBJ1-1, with D possibly matching TRBD1 (6 bases). The length of the CDR3 is 17 residues. Germline V gene data show CDR1 as KGHSH and CDR2 as LQKENI. The germline V and J ends were trimmed by 6 bases and 1 base, with 21 bases remaining between them. CDR3 residues: CASSLGTLPNKNTEAFF. CDR3 coding DNA: TGTGCCAGCTCTCTCGGGACACTACCCAATAAGAACACTGAAGCTTTCTTT. The complete variable domain, with remaining parts taken from reference TRBV18 and TRBJ1-1, reads NAGVMQNPRHLVRRRGQEARLRCSPMKGHSHVYWYRQLPEEGLKFMVYLQKENIIDESGMPKERFSAEFPKEGPSILRIQQVVRGDSAAYFCASSLGTLPNKNTEAFFGQGTRLTVV.

This chain connects TRBV11-3 to TRBJ1-4; 10 positions agree with TRBD1. Trimming removed 4 bases from V and 2 bases from J; junction bases left unmatched: 13. The CDR3 covers 19 residues. Per the germline V gene, CDR1 is SGHNT and CDR2 is YENEEA. CDR3 residues: CASSSTCPGTGATNEKLFF. The CDR3 DNA reads TGTGCCAGCAGCTCAACCTGTCCCGGGACAGGGGCGACTAATGAAAAACTGTTTTTT.